The clone carrying this TCR beta chain was observed at least ten times. Its antigen is currently unknown. The data were taken from a study of CD8 T cells in ankylosing spondylitis. From germline, CDR1 is SGHRS and CDR2 YFSETQ. With V trimmed by 4 bases and J by 2 bases, 7 bases remained unmatched. The CDR3 is 15 residues long. Study-level results: Peripheral blood held disease-linked clones only at relatively low frequency, and these were CD8+. Significantly higher representation of disease-linked clones was reported for matched ankylosing spondylitis synovial fluid. It appeared that ankylosing spondylitis blood was characterized by a TCR beta motif of several highly homologous variants.

Making use of molecular barcodes, quantitative 5'-RACE generated TCR beta libraries. Each CDR3 protein is one row after TCRdb ran MiXCR on the 5' RACE reads. The sample includes tens of thousands of distinct CDR3 sequences, roughly 8.5% of them seen just once. The sequence came from a male donor with ankylosing spondylitis. The chain is built from TRBV5-1 and TRBJ1-1; 8 bases match TRBD1. The sequenced sample was blood, either unsorted or a sorted T cell fraction (not recorded which). DNA for the CDR3: TGCGCCAGCAGCCAACACAGGGGGGCTAACACTGAAGCTTTCTTT. Protein product: CASSQHRGANTEAFF.